Each of the 23 T cell receptor beta chains below was sequenced from the same sample in a study of CD8 T cells in Susac syndrome. After extraction with the RNeasy kit, 0.5 to 1 ug of the RNA was reverse transcribed using random hexamers. Each CDR3 protein is one row after TCRdb ran MiXCR on the immunoSEQ multiplex PCR reads. The table includes just under 95,000 distinct CDR3 sequences, about 95% detected once. The sample consisted of CD4+ T cells from PBMCs. These receptor sequences come from a human donor with Susac syndrome.

This sequence joins TRBV14 and TRBJ1-2, with a possible D match to TRBD1 (5 bases). V was clipped by 4 bases and J by 5 bases, with 17 bases between them. CDR1 and CDR2 from the germline V gene are SGHDN and FVKESK. The CDR3 length is 15 residues. For the CDR3, the DNA is TGTGCCAGCAGCCCGGTGCCCCAGGGAGGGTATGGCTACACCTTC. As protein: CASSPVPQGGYGYTF.

The chain joins TRBV11-2 to TRBJ1-3; D is unresolved. The CDR3 consists of 13 residues. V gave up 1 base and J gave up 1 base, with 2 bases separating them. Germline V gives CDR1 SGHAT, CDR2 FQNNGV. CDR3 in amino acids: CASSLGSGNTIYF. CDR3 coding DNA: TGTGCCAGCAGCTTAGGATCTGGAAACACCATATATTTT.

J is TRBJ1-1 and V is TRBV29-1; TRBD1 matches 7 bases. Germline CDR1 SQVTM, CDR2 ANQGSEA. V gave up 5 bases and J gave up 1 base; unmatched junction bases: 4. CDR3 length equals 13 residues. The CDR3 loop is CSVTTGWNTEAFF. The CDR3 region has the DNA TGCAGCGTTACGACAGGGTGGAACACTGAAGCTTTCTTT.

In DNA, the CDR3 is TGCAGTGCAAGGACAGGGATGTCCGGGGAGCTGTTTTTT. Amino acids: CSARTGMSGELFF. J is TRBJ2-2 and V is TRBV20-1; 8 positions agree with TRBD1. V was clipped by 6 bases and J by 6 bases; unmatched bases: 6. CDR3 length equals 13 residues. Germline V gene data show CDR1 as DFQATT and CDR2 as SNEGSKA (reference sequence).

The chain is built from TRBV7-9 and TRBJ1-1; D is possibly TRBD1 (6 bases). The germline gives CDR1 SEHNR, CDR2 FQNEAQ (reference sequence). CDR3 length equals 16 residues. V was clipped by 3 bases and J by 6 bases, with 20 bases between them. CDR3: CASSFDGTRGLAEAFF. CDR3 nucleotides: TGTGCCAGCAGCTTCGACGGGACAAGAGGTTTAGCTGAAGCTTTCTTT. Full variable domain (rest looked up from reference TRBV7-9 and TRBJ1-1): DTGVSQNPRHKITKRGQNVTFRCDPISEHNRLYWYRQTLGQGPEFLTYFQNEAQLEKSRLLSDRFSAERPKGSFSTLEIQRTEQGDSAMYLCASSFDGTRGLAEAFFGQGTRLTVV.

The chain couples TRBV12-5 to TRBJ2-3; a weak D match, TRBD1 (6 bases). Deletions cut 4 bases from V and 2 bases from J, with 7 bases between. The CDR3 totals 13 residues. Germline-derived CDR1 and CDR2 are LGHNT and FRNRAP. As DNA, the CDR3 is TGTGCTAGTGGTTGGACAGCCACAGATACGCAGTATTTT. Protein sequence: CASGWTATDTQYF.

This chain joins TRBV7-9 and TRBJ1-5, with D maybe TRBD1 (5 bases). From germline, CDR1 is SEHNR and CDR2 FQNEAQ (reference sequence). The CDR3 has 13 amino acids. V dropped 2 bases and J dropped 4 bases, with 6 bases sitting between them. This CDR3 is CASSLKGNQPQHF. Written as DNA, the CDR3 is TGTGCCAGCAGCTTAAAGGGGAATCAGCCCCAGCATTTT.

This chain connects TRBV5-1 to TRBJ2-3; TRBD2 matches at 9 bases. Per the germline V gene, CDR1 is SGHRS and CDR2 is YFSETQ. V trimming: 10 bases; J trimming: 2 bases; junction bases outside the gene matches: 8. The CDR3 extends over 14 amino acids. CDR3 coding DNA: TGCGCCTCCCAGCGGGGGGCTATCACAGATACGCAGTATTTT. This gives the protein CASQRGAITDTQYF.

The J gene is TRBJ2-4, the V gene TRBV18; 8 bases are a match to TRBD1. This CDR3 is built from 15 residues. Germline trimming cut 6 bases from V and 5 bases from J; bases unmatched to any gene: 9. Germline V gene data show CDR1 as KGHSH and CDR2 as LQKENI. DNA for the CDR3: TGTGCCAGCTCGCTCGGGACAGGTGGCCAAAACATTCAGTACTTC. Protein: CASSLGTGGQNIQYF.

The gene calls are TRBV2 and TRBJ2-7; D remains unclear. The CDR3 covers 13 residues. Between the trimmed V and J ends, which lost 2 bases and 1 base, there was a span of 6 bases. Per the germline V gene, CDR1 is SNHLY and CDR2 is FYNNEI. The CDR3 nucleotides are TGTGCCAGCAGTGAACCCCGGTCCTACGAGCAGTACTTC. Translated, it gives CASSEPRSYEQYF.

The CDR3 reads CASRPGSNSPLHF. The CDR3 DNA reads TGCGCCAGCAGGCCGGGCAGTAATTCACCCCTCCACTTT. This sequence joins TRBV10-2 and TRBJ1-6; D gene ambiguous. V was cut by 6 bases and J by 6 bases, with 9 bases left in between. This CDR3 is built from 13 residues. Per the germline V gene, CDR1 is WSHSY and CDR2 is SAAADI.

In its sample, this clonotype was seen a few times. The chain links TRBV7-3 to TRBJ1-2; the D gene is possibly TRBD1 (6 bases). V was pared by 5 bases and J by 2 bases, with 9 bases between. The CDR3 spans 13 residues. Germline CDR1 is SGHTA and CDR2 is FQGTGA. The CDR3 spells CASSPTGNYGYTF. CDR3 nucleotides: TGTGCCAGCAGCCCCACAGGGAACTATGGCTACACCTTC.

This chain links TRBV20-1 with TRBJ2-4; weak D call: TRBD1 (5 bases). The CDR3 is made up of 14 amino acids. V lost 4 bases and J 6 bases, leaving 16 bases between the germline ends. The germline gives CDR1 DFQATT, CDR2 SNEGSKA (reference sequence). The CDR3 sequence is CSATRRVLGNIQYF. As DNA, the CDR3 is TGCAGTGCTACGCGCAGGGTGTTGGGAAACATTCAGTACTTC.

V and J are TRBV20-1 and TRBJ2-7, with 7 bases fitting TRBD1. V was clipped by 4 bases and J by 6 bases; unmatched bases: 6. CDR3 size: 12 residues. Germline CDR1 is DFQATT and CDR2 is SNEGSKA (reference sequence). CDR3 sequence: CSATEGAPEQYF. The CDR3 coding sequence is TGCAGTGCTACTGAGGGGGCGCCCGAGCAGTACTTC.

The chain recombines TRBV5-4 with TRBJ2-5; D is perhaps TRBD2 (7 bases). V was clipped by 0 bases and J by 4 bases, with 13 bases between them. From germline, CDR1 is SGHNT and CDR2 YYREEE (reference sequence). This CDR3 spans 15 amino acids. CDR3 coding DNA: TGTGCCAGCAGCTTGGGAGGGGGGGCCCGAGAGACCCAGTACTTC. As protein: CASSLGGGARETQYF.

This chain uses TRBV9 with TRBJ2-3; 13 bases line up with TRBD2. V trimming: 3 bases; J trimming: 4 bases; junction bases outside the gene matches: 2. CDR3 length: 15 residues. Germline V gives CDR1 SGDLS, CDR2 YYNGEE. The CDR3 nucleotides are TGTGCCAGCAGCGAAGGACTAGCGGGGGCAGATACGCAGTATTTT. This gives the protein CASSEGLAGADTQYF.

The gene calls are TRBV5-1 and TRBJ2-7; either TRBD1 or TRBD2 may supply D (5 bases each). Germline CDR1 reads SGHRS; CDR2 reads YFSETQ. V shed 0 bases and J shed 3 bases, with 10 bases lying between them. This CDR3 region has 14 residues. CDR3 in amino acids: CASSLEPGSYEQYF. The CDR3 bases are TGCGCCAGCAGCTTGGAACCAGGGAGCTACGAGCAGTACTTC.

The chain is built from TRBV15 and TRBJ1-3; D is ambiguous. Germline CDR1 and CDR2: LNHNV and YYDKDF (reference sequence). The CDR3 totals 18 residues. V gave up 0 bases and J gave up 0 bases, with 15 bases separating them. Written as DNA, the CDR3 is TGTGCCACCAGCAGAGAGATTAGGACCGGGAGCTCTGGAAACACCATATATTTT. Translating gives CATSREIRTGSSGNTIYF. Based on the CDR3 plus reference TRBV15 and TRBJ1-3, the full variable domain is DAMVIQNPRYQVTQFGKPVTLSCSQTLNHNVMYWYQQKSSQAPKLLFHYYDKDFNNEADTPDNFQSRRPNTSFCFLDIRSPGLGDTAMYLCATSREIRTGSSGNTIYFGEGSWLTVV.

J is TRBJ2-7 and V is TRBV20-1; D may correspond to TRBD1 or TRBD2 (7 bases each). This CDR3 is 13 amino acids long. V shed 3 bases and J shed 4 bases, with 13 bases lying between them. Germline CDR1 is DFQATT and CDR2 is SNEGSKA (reference sequence). CDR3 sequence (DNA): TGCAGTGCTAGCCCAGGGGGGGAGTACGAGCAGTACTTC. Protein: CSASPGGEYEQYF.

The gene calls are TRBV30 and TRBJ2-2; D gene ambiguous. In germline, CDR1 is GTSNPN, CDR2 SVGIG (reference sequence). Trimming took 4 bases from V and 3 from J, leaving 12 bases between them. The CDR3 has 14 amino acids. The CDR3 bases are TGTGCCTGGACCGCTGAATCCCACACCGGGGAGCTGTTTTTT. It encodes CAWTAESHTGELFF.

V usage is TRBV29-1 and J usage is TRBJ2-5, with D maybe TRBD2 (7 bases). The CDR3 has 12 amino acids. The germline V and J ends were trimmed by 7 bases and 6 bases, with 15 bases remaining between them. Germline assignment: CDR1 SQVTM and CDR2 ANQGSEA. CDR3 loop: CSAAGAGKTQYF. The DNA of the CDR3 is TGCAGCGCTGCGGGGGCCGGTAAGACCCAGTACTTC. The whole variable domain, filled in from reference TRBV29-1 and TRBJ2-5, reads SAVISQKPSRDICQRGTSLTIQCQVDSQVTMMFWYRQQPGQSLTLIATANQGSEATYESGFVIDKFPISRPNLTFSTLTVSNMSPEDSSIYLCSAAGAGKTQYFGPGTRLLVL.

This clonotype has a single count. V and J are TRBV6-6 and TRBJ1-2; 11 bases map to TRBD1. The CDR3 contains 14 residues. Unmatched junction bases numbered 6, after V lost 6 bases and J lost 6 bases. CDR1 and CDR2 from the germline V gene are MNHNY and SVGAGI (reference sequence). DNA of the CDR3: TGTGCCAGCAGCTCCGGGACAGGGGGAAATGGCTACACCTTC. Translation gives CASSSGTGGNGYTF.

This clonotype was detected once. Here the CDR3 reads CSARGGLYYEQYF. The CDR3 DNA follows: TGCAGTGCTAGAGGAGGGCTGTACTACGAGCAGTACTTC. The chain links TRBV20-1 to TRBJ2-7; a possible D gene is TRBD2 (5 bases). CDR3 length equals 13 residues. The germline V gene encodes CDR1 DFQATT and CDR2 SNEGSKA (reference sequence). The V end was cut by 1 base, the J end by 3 bases, with 10 bases between.